Included here is one T cell receptor beta chain sequence, with context. Its antigen specificity is not known. Base quality data are lacking; no much larger clone is found one base away. The same CDR3 can be traced to other DNA sequences in this sample. This entry belongs to a study of blood T cell repertoires in COVID-19 (dated by TCRdb to 2020 to 2022). A note on the overall study: Samples covering the acute and convalescent phases of COVID-19 were provided by collaborators in the United States, Italy and Spain. The material from the prospective study consisted of cDNA or gDNA derived from T cells, B-cell-depleted T cells, or PBMCs. Deeply sampled blood TCRbeta repertoires from subjects exposed to, actively infected with, or recovered from COVID-19 were included in the dataset. The repertoires were released in a freely available public database meant as a resource for research on the immune response to SARS-CoV-2. The samples were drawn from the first 160 participants of the ongoing ImmuneRACE study and from 950 to 1,500 subjects provided by 6 global collaborators. Nearly every sample came with metadata listing a de-identified subject ID, COVID-19 status, age in years and sex. Where available, HLA class I and class II types were taken from metadata supplied by the sample provider and were not determined by assay-based typing. Study-wide conclusions, independent of this receptor: The amount of clinical and demographic metadata varied by source and participant and was provided uncurated.

TCRbeta CDR3 regions were amplified from genomic DNA by means of the immunoSEQ Assay, a bias-controlled multiplex PCR. The source study handled its data this way. Within the assay, amplification of reference gene primers was used to estimate how many nucleated cells each sample contained. To quantify the absolute abundance of each unique TCRbeta CDR3 rearrangement, sequence reads were collapsed and filtered. For each sample, productive Simpson clonality was calculated as the square root of Simpson's diversity index over productive rearrangements. TCRdb provides this immuneACCESS table in a form limited to in-frame rearrangements. Some clones are lacking; in checked studies, under half of them reflect an unresolved V gene, and why the rest are absent is not known. That table gives V, J and clone size, and the DNA gave D and trimming. This sample holds roughly 100,000 clones; roughly 80% were observed only once. The ten largest account for roughly 25% of the sample.

The CDR3 holds 13 amino acids from the cysteine to the phenylalanine. Only the CDR3 DNA stays, 39 bases, in frame from base 1. V is pruned by 7 bases and J by 4 bases, leaving 5 bases of the junction without a gene match. CDR1 and CDR2 are read off the germline V gene as SNHLY and FYNNEI. Collaborating institutions collected whole blood in K2EDTA tubes following their own protocols. For TCRbeta analysis, collaborator samples were shipped as frozen whole blood, as isolated PBMCs, or as DNA extracted from either sample type. Sequencing was carried out using peripheral blood. This TCR derives from a man at least 80 years old with active or convalescent COVID-19. The chain is encoded by TRBV2 joined to TRBJ2-7; TRBD1 fits 9 bases in the junction. The CDR3 reads CASTWDRAYEQYF. The DNA is as follows: TGTGCCAGCACCTGGGACAGGGCTTACGAGCAGTACTTC.